This T cell receptor beta chain derives from a study of PD-L1 blockade in urothelial cancer. Across the whole study: Patients arrived having already received 0 to 3 prior chemotherapy regimens. The researchers analyzed blood 3 weeks (second dose) and 6 weeks after treatment start. Blood-derived samples held a median approximately 140,000 T cells. Study-wide findings and caveats: Tumor-linked clones in blood grew more by 3 weeks in durable-benefit patients.

The method was immunoSEQ multiplex PCR; TCRdb's version includes in-frame clones alone and lacks a portion of them. Of 60,000 to 70,000 clones listed, approximately 80% are singletons. Time point of the sample: pretreatment peripheral blood. As regards this clone: Antigen: not known.

CDR3 length: 12 residues. Trimming took off 2 bases at V and 7 bases at J, with 6 bases between the two ends. Germline lookup yields CDR1 MDHEN and CDR2 SYDVKM. This chain connects TRBV28 to TRBJ2-1; possible D gene TRBD2, 6 bases. The sequence was obtained from a man between 65 and 85 years old with urothelial cancer. Material: PBMCs, obtained around atezolizumab (anti-PD-L1) treatment. The CDR3 here is CASSLGGNEQFF. CDR3 nucleotides: TGTGCCAGCAGTTTAGGGGGGAATGAGCAGTTCTTC.